These T cell receptor beta chains were read from a single sample in a study of cytomegalovirus exposure and HLA in healthy donors. The repertoire was sequenced with immunoSEQ multiplex PCR; TCRdb's copy has only in-frame clones and lacks some. The table records roughly 150,000 clones, around 77% of them present only once. The sequencing sample was made of PBMCs. These receptors originate from a woman in her thirties or forties in good health and CMV-seronegative. The CDR3 runs from the conserved cysteine through the conserved F or W. Fields, in order: clone size, V gene, D gene, J gene, CDR3 DNA, CDR3 protein. A D gene is named only where the DNA matches it firmly. The size of a clone is reported for some rows only, either as once, few or many, or as a class for expanded clones.

clone size: NA; V gene: TRBV7-9; D gene: NA; J gene: TRBJ1-1; CDR3 DNA: TGTGCCAGCAGCTTAGAACAGGTAGTTTACACTGAAGCTTTCTTT; CDR3 protein: CASSLEQVVYTEAFF
clone size: NA; V gene: TRBV5-1; D gene: NA; J gene: TRBJ2-7; CDR3 DNA: TGCGCCAGCAGCCGTCAGGGGTACGAGCAGTACTTC; CDR3 protein: CASSRQGYEQYF
clone size: NA; V gene: TRBV7-2; D gene: NA; J gene: TRBJ2-3; CDR3 DNA: TGTGCCAGCAGCTTAGGGGGGCTAGCGGCCACAGATACGCAGTATTTT; CDR3 protein: CASSLGGLAATDTQYF
clone size: NA; V gene: TRBV7-9; D gene: NA; J gene: TRBJ2-7; CDR3 DNA: TGTGCCAGCAGCCCTCCGATAGCCGCCAGCTCCTACGAGCAGTACTTC; CDR3 protein: CASSPPIAASSYEQYF
clone size: NA; V gene: TRBV19; D gene: NA; J gene: TRBJ1-1; CDR3 DNA: TGTGCCAGTGAAAGCCGCAGGGACTTAGCTTTCTTT; CDR3 protein: CASESRRDLAFF
clone size: NA; V gene: TRBV18; D gene: NA; J gene: TRBJ1-3; CDR3 DNA: TGTGCCAGCTCACCGCGGACAGAGGGAAACACCATATATTTT; CDR3 protein: CASSPRTEGNTIYF
clone size: NA; V gene: TRBV13; D gene: TRBD2; J gene: TRBJ2-5; CDR3 DNA: TGTGCCAGCAGCTTACTAGCGGGAGAGGAGGAAGAGACCCAGTACTTC; CDR3 protein: CASSLLAGEEEETQYF
clone size: NA; V gene: TRBV11-1; D gene: TRBD2; J gene: TRBJ2-1; CDR3 DNA: TGTGCCAGCAGCTTGCGGGAGAATCATTACAATGAGCAGTTCTTC; CDR3 protein: CASSLRENHYNEQFF
clone size: once; V gene: TRBV7-2; D gene: TRBD1; J gene: TRBJ2-3; CDR3 DNA: TGTGCCAGCAGCTCTTACCCAGGGGGTACAGATACGCAGTATTTT; CDR3 protein: CASSSYPGGTDTQYF
clone size: NA; V gene: TRBV10-3; D gene: TRBD1; J gene: TRBJ1-2; CDR3 DNA: TGTGCCATCAGACCAGGGGGGAGAGACTATGGCTACACCTTC; CDR3 protein: CAIRPGGRDYGYTF
clone size: once; V gene: TRBV2; D gene: TRBD1; J gene: TRBJ1-3; CDR3 DNA: TGTGCCAGCCTAAATACAGGGGGCTCTGGAAACACCATATATTTT; CDR3 protein: CASLNTGGSGNTIYF
clone size: NA; V gene: TRBV11-2; D gene: TRBD2; J gene: TRBJ2-3; CDR3 DNA: TGTGCCAGCAGCTTAGCGGGAGGGAGGTCTAGCACAGATACGCAGTATTTT; CDR3 protein: CASSLAGGRSSTDTQYF
clone size: NA; V gene: TRBV6-5; D gene: TRBD2; J gene: TRBJ2-1; CDR3 DNA: TGTGCCAGCAGTTACGGACTAGCGGGGGACCACAATGAGCAGTTCTTC; CDR3 protein: CASSYGLAGDHNEQFF
clone size: NA; V gene: TRBV28; D gene: TRBD1; J gene: TRBJ2-3; CDR3 DNA: TGTGCCAGCAGTTCCGTCGACAGGGTTACAGATACGCAGTATTTT; CDR3 protein: CASSSVDRVTDTQYF
clone size: NA; V gene: TRBV28; D gene: NA; J gene: TRBJ2-4; CDR3 DNA: TGTGCCAGCAGCGTATCGGGGTCAAACATTCAGTACTTC; CDR3 protein: CASSVSGSNIQYF
clone size: NA; V gene: TRBV27; D gene: NA; J gene: TRBJ1-1; CDR3 DNA: TGTGCCAGCAGTTTGGTCAGGGGAAGTTTGGCTTTCTTT; CDR3 protein: CASSLVRGSLAFF
clone size: few; V gene: TRBV19; D gene: NA; J gene: TRBJ1-2; CDR3 DNA: TGTGCCAGTAGTCAAACAGGGAACTATGGCTACACCTTC; CDR3 protein: CASSQTGNYGYTF
clone size: NA; V gene: TRBV6-5; D gene: TRBD2; J gene: TRBJ2-7; CDR3 DNA: TGTGCCAGCCGGGCGACTAGCGGAACCTACGAGCAGTACTTC; CDR3 protein: CASRATSGTYEQYF
clone size: NA; V gene: TRBV1; D gene: NA; J gene: TRBJ2-7; CDR3 DNA: TGCACCAGCAGCCAAGAAACAGCGGGGGTCTCCTACGAGCAGTACTTC; CDR3 protein: CTSSQETAGVSYEQYF
clone size: once; V gene: TRBV21-1; D gene: NA; J gene: TRBJ1-5; CDR3 DNA: TGTGCCAGAATGAACAGGGATAGCAATCAGCCCCAGCATTTT; CDR3 protein: CARMNRDSNQPQHF
clone size: NA; V gene: TRBV11-2; D gene: NA; J gene: TRBJ2-3; CDR3 DNA: TGTGCCAGCAGCCTAGGAGGGAGAGGTTACACAGATACGCAGTATTTT; CDR3 protein: CASSLGGRGYTDTQYF
clone size: NA; V gene: TRBV5-6; D gene: NA; J gene: TRBJ1-4; CDR3 DNA: TGTGCCAGCAGCCTCCGTACCTATGACAGGCGTGCAGAAAAACTGTTTTTT; CDR3 protein: CASSLRTYDRRAEKLFF
clone size: NA; V gene: TRBV11-1; D gene: NA; J gene: TRBJ2-1; CDR3 DNA: TGTGCCAGCAGCTTAGCGCCCGGGAAAGATGAGCAGTTCTTC; CDR3 protein: CASSLAPGKDEQFF
clone size: NA; V gene: TRBV4-2; D gene: NA; J gene: TRBJ2-7; CDR3 DNA: TGTGCCAGCAGCCATTTTAGGGGGAACTCCTACGAGCAGTACTTC; CDR3 protein: CASSHFRGNSYEQYF
clone size: NA; V gene: TRBV19; D gene: TRBD2; J gene: TRBJ2-1; CDR3 DNA: TGTGCCAGTAGCCCCGATAGCGGGTGGTACAATGAGCAGTTCTTC; CDR3 protein: CASSPDSGWYNEQFF
clone size: few; V gene: TRBV9; D gene: TRBD2; J gene: TRBJ2-1; CDR3 DNA: TGTGCCAGCAGCGCACTTAGCGGGGATGAGCAGTTCTTC; CDR3 protein: CASSALSGDEQFF
clone size: NA; V gene: TRBV6-1; D gene: NA; J gene: TRBJ2-1; CDR3 DNA: TGTGCCAGCCGCCCGGGGGTAGGGTCCTACAATGAGCAGTTCTTC; CDR3 protein: CASRPGVGSYNEQFF
clone size: NA; V gene: TRBV11-2; D gene: NA; J gene: TRBJ2-5; CDR3 DNA: TGTGCCAGCAGCTCCCCCCACATTGGAGGAGAGACCCAGTACTTC; CDR3 protein: CASSSPHIGGETQYF
clone size: NA; V gene: TRBV15; D gene: NA; J gene: TRBJ2-5; CDR3 DNA: TGTGCCACCACCCAATTCGAGGCACAAGAGACCCAGTACTTC; CDR3 protein: CATTQFEAQETQYF